This is a list of T cell receptor beta chains from one sample in a study of Ad26.COV2.S vaccination and SARS-CoV-2 variants. The assay was immunoSEQ multiplex PCR, and TCRdb's table has in-frame clones only and misses some. The sample consists of 300,000 to 500,000 clones, 80% to 90% of them appearing once. This material consisted of peripheral blood, taken in a trial of Ad26.COV2.S vaccine versus placebo. These receptors all stem from a person aged 18-60 years who received the Ad26.COV2.S COVID-19 vaccine or a placebo. CDR3s include the opening cysteine and the closing phenylalanine or tryptophan. The order of the fields is J gene, clone size, V gene, D gene, CDR3 DNA, CDR3 protein. D genes are given only for firm matches. A row's size may be missing; if present it is once, few, many or a size class.

J gene: TRBJ1-6; clone size: -; V gene: TRBV6-5; D gene: -; CDR3 DNA: TGTGCCAGCAGTTACTCGAAAATCCGGCATAATTCACCCCTCCACTTT; CDR3 protein: CASSYSKIRHNSPLHF
J gene: TRBJ1-5; clone size: -; V gene: TRBV3-1/TRBV3-2; D gene: -; CDR3 DNA: TGTGCCAGCAGCCAAGATAAGGGCAATCAGCCCCAGCATTTT; CDR3 protein: CASSQDKGNQPQHF
J gene: TRBJ2-7; clone size: -; V gene: TRBV11-2; D gene: -; CDR3 DNA: TGTGCCAGCAGCTTAGTTAGGGGAACCTACGAGCAGTACTTC; CDR3 protein: CASSLVRGTYEQYF
J gene: TRBJ2-3; clone size: -; V gene: TRBV5-1; D gene: TRBD1; CDR3 DNA: TGCGCCAGCAGCTTAGTTAACAGGGGAACCGCGGCGGATACGCAGTATTTT; CDR3 protein: CASSLVNRGTAADTQYF
J gene: TRBJ1-1; clone size: few; V gene: TRBV6-2/TRBV6-3; D gene: -; CDR3 DNA: TGTGCCAGCAGTTACAGGCAAAACACTGAAGCTTTCTTT; CDR3 protein: CASSYRQNTEAFF
J gene: TRBJ2-7; clone size: once; V gene: TRBV18; D gene: -; CDR3 DNA: TGTGCCAGCTCGTCCAAGATGGGGGGGCGGATTCTGTACGAGCAGTACTTC; CDR3 protein: CASSSKMGGRILYEQYF
J gene: TRBJ2-3; clone size: once; V gene: TRBV5-4; D gene: -; CDR3 DNA: TGTGCCAGCAGCTTGCAAGGAGGGGCAAACACAGATACGCAGTATTTT; CDR3 protein: CASSLQGGANTDTQYF
J gene: TRBJ2-1; clone size: -; V gene: TRBV3-1/TRBV3-2; D gene: TRBD2; CDR3 DNA: TGTGCCAGCAGCCGACTAGCGGGGGGGCGGTACAATGAGCAGTTCTTC; CDR3 protein: CASSRLAGGRYNEQFF
J gene: TRBJ2-1; clone size: -; V gene: TRBV12-3/TRBV12-4; D gene: -; CDR3 DNA: TGTGCCAGCAGTTGGGGGAATGAGCAGTTCTTC; CDR3 protein: CASSWGNEQFF
J gene: TRBJ1-4; clone size: -; V gene: TRBV19; D gene: -; CDR3 DNA: TGTGCCAGTAGCTGGGCGCATAATGAAAAACTGTTTTTT; CDR3 protein: CASSWAHNEKLFF
J gene: TRBJ1-2; clone size: -; V gene: TRBV11-2; D gene: -; CDR3 DNA: TGTGCCAGCAGCTCGGACAGCTATGGCTACACCTTC; CDR3 protein: CASSSDSYGYTF
J gene: TRBJ1-2; clone size: -; V gene: TRBV7-2; D gene: -; CDR3 DNA: TGTGCCAGCAGCTTAACCCCAGGGGCGGGCTATGGCTACACCTTC; CDR3 protein: CASSLTPGAGYGYTF
J gene: TRBJ2-3; clone size: -; V gene: TRBV11-2; D gene: TRBD2; CDR3 DNA: TGTGCCAGCAGCTGGGAGGGGGATACGCAGTATTTT; CDR3 protein: CASSWEGDTQYF
J gene: TRBJ1-2; clone size: few; V gene: TRBV9; D gene: -; CDR3 DNA: TGTGCCAGCAGCCCGGGACTGGAGGGTAACTATGGCTACACCTTC; CDR3 protein: CASSPGLEGNYGYTF
J gene: TRBJ1-4; clone size: -; V gene: TRBV6-5; D gene: -; CDR3 DNA: TGTGCCAGCAGCGATGCAGGCGGGGGAAAACTGTTTTTT; CDR3 protein: CASSDAGGGKLFF
J gene: TRBJ1-5; clone size: -; V gene: TRBV7-2; D gene: -; CDR3 DNA: TGTGCCAGCAGTTTGGGACTAAATAGCAATCAGCCCCAGCATTTT; CDR3 protein: CASSLGLNSNQPQHF
J gene: TRBJ2-2; clone size: -; V gene: TRBV3-1/TRBV3-2; D gene: -; CDR3 DNA: TGTGCCAGCAGCCGGGGCGGATCGAACACCGGGGAGCTGTTTTTT; CDR3 protein: CASSRGGSNTGELFF
J gene: TRBJ1-1; clone size: -; V gene: TRBV10-2; D gene: -; CDR3 DNA: TGCGCCAGCAGTGAGTGGGCCGCTGAAGCTTTCTTT; CDR3 protein: CASSEWAAEAFF
J gene: TRBJ2-7; clone size: -; V gene: TRBV10-3; D gene: TRBD2; CDR3 DNA: TGTGCCATCGGGGGGGGGTACAGGAGCTCTTCCTACGAGCAGTACTTC; CDR3 protein: CAIGGGYRSSSYEQYF
J gene: TRBJ1-2; clone size: -; V gene: TRBV6-5; D gene: -; CDR3 DNA: TGTGCCAGCAGTTACTCGGGTCATGGCTACACCTTC; CDR3 protein: CASSYSGHGYTF
J gene: TRBJ2-7; clone size: -; V gene: TRBV29-1; D gene: -; CDR3 DNA: TGCAGCGTTGGGGAGCAGGACTACGAGCAGTACTTC; CDR3 protein: CSVGEQDYEQYF
J gene: TRBJ1-4; clone size: -; V gene: TRBV9; D gene: -; CDR3 DNA: TGTGCCAGCAGCCGCGGGGGAATTGGTGAAAAACTGTTTTTT; CDR3 protein: CASSRGGIGEKLFF
J gene: TRBJ2-7; clone size: once; V gene: TRBV3-1/TRBV3-2; D gene: TRBD1; CDR3 DNA: TGTGCCAGCAGCCAAGATGGGGGGACAGGGCGGTACGAGCAGTACTTC; CDR3 protein: CASSQDGGTGRYEQYF
J gene: TRBJ2-3; clone size: -; V gene: TRBV7-8; D gene: -; CDR3 DNA: TGTGCCAGCAGCTTAACCTTGGGGGGCGCAGGCACAGATACGCAGTATTTT; CDR3 protein: CASSLTLGGAGTDTQYF
J gene: TRBJ1-5; clone size: -; V gene: TRBV5-1; D gene: -; CDR3 DNA: TGCGCCACCGACACTAGCAATCAGCCCCAGCATTTT; CDR3 protein: CATDTSNQPQHF
J gene: TRBJ2-7; clone size: few; V gene: TRBV5-1; D gene: TRBD1; CDR3 DNA: TGCGCCAGCAGCTTAGGACAGGGAAGGGTCGAGCAGTACTTC; CDR3 protein: CASSLGQGRVEQYF
J gene: TRBJ2-3; clone size: -; V gene: TRBV5-6; D gene: TRBD2; CDR3 DNA: TGTGCCAGCAGCTTGCTAGCGGGGGGCGAGTTGTTGAGAACAGATACGCAGTATTTT; CDR3 protein: CASSLLAGGELLRTDTQYF
J gene: TRBJ2-7; clone size: -; V gene: TRBV2; D gene: -; CDR3 DNA: TGTGCCAGCAGGGTGGGGGCCTACGAGCAGTACTTC; CDR3 protein: CASRVGAYEQYF
J gene: TRBJ2-5; clone size: -; V gene: TRBV30; D gene: TRBD2; CDR3 DNA: TGTGCCTGGAGTGTCGGAGCGGGGGGCCCCCAAGAGACCCAGTACTTC; CDR3 protein: CAWSVGAGGPQETQYF